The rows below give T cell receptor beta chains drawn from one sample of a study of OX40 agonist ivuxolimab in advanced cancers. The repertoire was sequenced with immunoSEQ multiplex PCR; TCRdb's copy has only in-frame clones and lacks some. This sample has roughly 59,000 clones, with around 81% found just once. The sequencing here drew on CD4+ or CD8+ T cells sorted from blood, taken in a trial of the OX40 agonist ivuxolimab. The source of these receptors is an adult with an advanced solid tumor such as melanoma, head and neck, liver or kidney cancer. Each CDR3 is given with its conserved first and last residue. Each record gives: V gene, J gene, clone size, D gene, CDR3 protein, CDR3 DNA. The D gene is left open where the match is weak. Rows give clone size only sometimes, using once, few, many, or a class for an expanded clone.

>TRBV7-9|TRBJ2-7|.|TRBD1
CASSSGTGATRVNEQYF
TGTGCCAGCAGCTCCGGGACAGGGGCCACGCGCGTCAACGAGCAGTACTTC
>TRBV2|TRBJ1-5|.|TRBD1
CASSDRTGRQPQHF
TGTGCCAGCAGTGATAGGACAGGGAGACAGCCCCAGCATTTT
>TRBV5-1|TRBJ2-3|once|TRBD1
CASSFGQGTDTQYF
TGCGCCAGCAGCTTCGGACAGGGCACAGATACGCAGTATTTT
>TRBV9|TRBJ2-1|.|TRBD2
CASSAGLAGASYNEQFF
TGTGCCAGCAGCGCCGGACTAGCGGGGGCATCCTACAATGAGCAGTTCTTC
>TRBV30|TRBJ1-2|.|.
CAWSVLADGHTF
TGTGCCTGGAGTGTATTAGCAGACGGCCACACCTTC
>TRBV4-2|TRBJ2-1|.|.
CASSQEGGLSYNEQFF
TGTGCCAGCAGCCAAGAGGGGGGGCTATCCTACAATGAGCAGTTCTTC
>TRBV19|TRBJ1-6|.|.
CAPWRGGPRNSPLHF
TGTGCCCCTTGGAGGGGGGGGCCAAGAAATTCACCCCTCCACTTT
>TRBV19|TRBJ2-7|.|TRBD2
CASKATTSGDYYEQYF
TGTGCCAGTAAAGCCACAACTAGCGGGGATTACTACGAGCAGTACTTC
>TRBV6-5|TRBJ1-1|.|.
CASRRGRGVTEAFF
TGTGCCAGCCGACGCGGTCGGGGTGTCACTGAAGCTTTCTTT
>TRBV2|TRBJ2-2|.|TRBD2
CASSGTRPTGELFF
TGTGCCAGCAGCGGGACTAGGCCCACCGGGGAGCTGTTTTTT
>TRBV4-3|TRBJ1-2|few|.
CASSQGQSKNYGYTF
TGCGCCAGCAGCCAAGGACAGAGTAAAAACTATGGCTACACCTTC
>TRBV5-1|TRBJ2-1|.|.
CASSLVGLKSDEQFF
TGCGCCAGCAGCTTGGTTGGACTTAAATCAGATGAGCAGTTCTTC
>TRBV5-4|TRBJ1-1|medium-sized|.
CASSWGSFGSMNTEAFF
TGTGCCAGCAGTTGGGGGTCATTCGGAAGCATGAACACTGAAGCTTTCTTT
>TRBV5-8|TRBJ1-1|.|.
CASSWGQGQGGTEAFF
TGTGCCAGCAGCTGGGGTCAAGGGCAGGGCGGGACTGAAGCTTTCTTT
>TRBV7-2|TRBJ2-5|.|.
CASSLVHQETQYF
TGTGCCAGCAGCTTAGTTCACCAAGAGACCCAGTACTTC
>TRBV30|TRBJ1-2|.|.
CAWSVIGGYTF
TGTGCCTGGAGTGTTATAGGGGGCTACACCTTC
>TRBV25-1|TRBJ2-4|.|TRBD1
CASSEWQGANIQYF
TGTGCCAGCAGTGAATGGCAGGGGGCCAACATTCAGTACTTC
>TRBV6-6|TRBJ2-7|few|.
CASSYDWEQYF
TGTGCCAGCAGCTATGACTGGGAGCAGTACTTC
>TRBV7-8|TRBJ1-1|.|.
CASSLAVGNTEAFF
TGTGCCAGCAGCTTAGCGGTAGGGAACACTGAAGCTTTCTTT
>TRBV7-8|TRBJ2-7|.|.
CASSLTYEQYF
TGTGCCAGCAGCTTGACCTACGAGCAGTACTTC
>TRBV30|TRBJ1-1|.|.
CAWDPGLNTEAFF
TGTGCCTGGGACCCTGGGCTGAACACTGAAGCTTTCTTT
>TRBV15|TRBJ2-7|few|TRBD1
CATSRDLPGQGYEQYF
TGTGCCACCAGCAGAGACCTACCGGGACAGGGCTACGAGCAGTACTTC
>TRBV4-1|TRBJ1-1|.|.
CASSQGGVWGGTEAFF
TGCGCCAGCAGCCAGGGCGGCGTGTGGGGGGGTACTGAAGCTTTCTTT
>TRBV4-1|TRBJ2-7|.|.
CASSQDPDSPTKQYF
TGCGCCAGCAGCCAAGACCCGGACAGCCCTACTAAGCAGTACTTC
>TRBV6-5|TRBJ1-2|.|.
CASSQNNYGYTF
TGTGCCAGCAGTCAGAATAACTATGGCTACACCTTC
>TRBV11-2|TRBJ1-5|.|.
CASSLDTTQPQHF
TGTGCCAGCAGCTTAGACACAACGCAGCCCCAGCATTTT
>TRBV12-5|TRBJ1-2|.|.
CASGLVSDLGYTF
TGTGCTAGTGGTTTGGTATCTGACTTAGGCTACACCTTC
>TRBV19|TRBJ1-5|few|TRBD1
CASSARGQGASNQPQHF
TGTGCCAGTAGTGCAAGGGGACAGGGGGCCTCCAATCAGCCCCAGCATTTT
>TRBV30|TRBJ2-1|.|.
CAWRPGWAGEQFF
TGTGCCTGGAGACCAGGGTGGGCGGGTGAGCAGTTCTTC
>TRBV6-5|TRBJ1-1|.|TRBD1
CASSWTGPRGEAFF
TGTGCCAGCAGTTGGACAGGGCCTCGAGGTGAAGCTTTCTTT